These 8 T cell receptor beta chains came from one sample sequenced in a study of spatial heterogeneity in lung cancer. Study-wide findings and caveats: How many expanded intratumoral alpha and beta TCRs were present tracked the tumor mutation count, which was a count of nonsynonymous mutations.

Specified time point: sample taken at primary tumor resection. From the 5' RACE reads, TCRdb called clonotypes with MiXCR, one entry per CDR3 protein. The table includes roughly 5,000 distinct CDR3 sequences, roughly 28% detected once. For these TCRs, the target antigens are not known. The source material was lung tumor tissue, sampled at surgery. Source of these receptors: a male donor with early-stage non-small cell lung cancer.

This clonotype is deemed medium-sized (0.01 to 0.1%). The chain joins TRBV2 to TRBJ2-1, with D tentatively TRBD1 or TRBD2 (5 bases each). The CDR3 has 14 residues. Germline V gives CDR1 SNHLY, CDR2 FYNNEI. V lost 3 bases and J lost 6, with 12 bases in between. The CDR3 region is CASSERGFGNEQFF. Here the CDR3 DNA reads TGTGCCAGCAGTGAGAGGGGATTTGGCAATGAGCAGTTCTTC.

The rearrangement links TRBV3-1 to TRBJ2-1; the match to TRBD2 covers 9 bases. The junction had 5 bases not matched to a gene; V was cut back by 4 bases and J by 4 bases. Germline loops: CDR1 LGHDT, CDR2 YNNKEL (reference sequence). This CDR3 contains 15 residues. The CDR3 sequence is CASSLASGAYNEQFF. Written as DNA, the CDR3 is TGTGCCAGCAGCCTGGCTAGCGGGGCATACAATGAGCAGTTCTTC.

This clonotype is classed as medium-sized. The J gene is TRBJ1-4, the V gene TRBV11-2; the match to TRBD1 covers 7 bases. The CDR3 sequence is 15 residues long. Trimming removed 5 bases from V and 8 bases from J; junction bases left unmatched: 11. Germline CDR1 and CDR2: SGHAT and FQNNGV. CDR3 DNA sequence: TGTGCCAGCAGCGGAGCTGACAGGGTTTTGGAAAAACTGTTTTTT. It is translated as CASSGADRVLEKLFF.

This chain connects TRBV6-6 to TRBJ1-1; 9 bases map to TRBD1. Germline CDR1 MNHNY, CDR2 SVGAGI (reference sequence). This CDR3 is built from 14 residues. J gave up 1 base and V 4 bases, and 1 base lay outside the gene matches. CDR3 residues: CASSSGQGNTEAFF. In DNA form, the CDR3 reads TGTGCCAGCAGTTCGGGACAGGGGAACACTGAAGCTTTCTTT.

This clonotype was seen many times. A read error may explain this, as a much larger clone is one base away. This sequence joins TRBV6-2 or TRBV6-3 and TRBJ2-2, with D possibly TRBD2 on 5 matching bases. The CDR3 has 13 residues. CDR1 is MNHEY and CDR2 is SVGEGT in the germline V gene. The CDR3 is CASIPSATGELLF. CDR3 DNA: TGTGCCAGCATCCCGAGTGCAACCGGGGAGCTGCTTTTT.

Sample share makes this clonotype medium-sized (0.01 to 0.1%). CDR3 sequence (DNA): TGTGCCAGCTCACCGGACAGAATTAATTCACCCCTCCACTTT. This sequence encodes CASSPDRINSPLHF. The rearrangement joins TRBV18 to TRBJ1-6, with D perhaps matching TRBD1 (6 bases). Germline V gene data show CDR1 as KGHSH and CDR2 as LQKENI. V was clipped by 3 bases and J by 6 bases, with 9 bases between them. CDR3 length equals 14 residues.

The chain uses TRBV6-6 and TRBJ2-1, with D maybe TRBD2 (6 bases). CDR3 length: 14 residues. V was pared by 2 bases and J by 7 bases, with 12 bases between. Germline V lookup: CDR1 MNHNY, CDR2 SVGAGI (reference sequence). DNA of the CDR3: TGTGCCAGCAGTTACGGTGGGGCGGGGAATGAGCAGTTCTTC. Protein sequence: CASSYGGAGNEQFF.

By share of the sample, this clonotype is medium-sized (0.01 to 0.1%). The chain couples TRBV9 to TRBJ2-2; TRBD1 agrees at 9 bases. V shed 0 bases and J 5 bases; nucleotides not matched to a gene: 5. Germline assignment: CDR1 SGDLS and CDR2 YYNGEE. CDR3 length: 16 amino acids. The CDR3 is CASSVARQGETGELFF. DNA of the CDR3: TGTGCCAGCAGCGTAGCCCGACAGGGGGAGACCGGGGAGCTGTTTTTT.